The source of this T cell receptor (beta chain) is a study of shared clonotypes between healthy human individuals. Roughly 300 ng DNA, approximately 30,000 T cell genomes, went into unsorted PBMC replicate PCRs. How the authors handled the data: Filtering was not the same, since immunoSEQ gave junction-only sequences without quality scores. The method was immunoSEQ multiplex PCR; TCRdb's version includes in-frame clones alone and lacks a portion of them. V and J calls and clone size come straight from that table; D and trimming were deduced from the DNA. The repertoire holds 500,000 to 650,000 clones, around 77% seen once, with 12% in the top ten. V trimming: 6 bases; J trimming: 5 bases; junction bases outside the gene matches: 6. Germline CDR1 MNHNY, CDR2 SVGAGI (reference sequence). The CDR3 is made up of 13 amino acids.

The receptor's source is a woman aged 40 to 49 in good health. Some clones in this sample may be carry-over from other donors' samples. Source material: PBMCs. The chain carries TRBV6-6 and TRBJ2-5; 7 nucleotides agree with TRBD1. CDR3 DNA sequence: TGTGCCAGCAGACACAGGGGTGGGGAGACCCAGTACTTC. Protein: CASRHRGGETQYF.